The next 9 T cell receptor beta chains were all read from a single sample in a study of T cells in Graves' hyperthyroidism and ophthalmopathy (dated by TCRdb to the late 2010s). To prepare the library, multiplex PCR was applied. Sequencer: Illumina HiSeq 2000. The TCR beta CDR3 regions were amplified from RNA transcripts. The TCR CDR3 was subjected to a first round of RT-PCR using the HTBI primer set and the Qiagen OneStep RT-PCR kit. TCRdb redid the processing of the public reads, applying fastp at Q25 and MiXCR, and retained in-frame beta chains. Rows with a matching CDR3 protein are joined into one entry that keeps the most common DNA and genes. For this sample the table gives 550,000 to 800,000 distinct CDR3 sequences, of which over 15% were detected only once. The ten largest clones add up to 8.4% of the sample. Sequencing was done on a sample of blood. The receptors were sampled from a man aged 18-30 years with Graves' hyperthyroidism.

In this sample, this clonotype turned up many times. The rearrangement links TRBV15 to TRBJ1-2, with D perhaps TRBD1 (5 bases). The length of the CDR3 is 15 residues. The V end lost 3 bases, the J end lost 6 bases, and 17 bases lay between the germline ends. Germline CDR1 reads LNHNV; CDR2 reads YYDKDF (reference sequence). The CDR3 region has the DNA TGTGCCACCAGCAGGGCCGGGGACCCTGAGGATGGCTACACCTTC. Translated: CATSRAGDPEDGYTF. Full variable domain (rest looked up from reference TRBV15 and TRBJ1-2): DAMVIQNPRYQVTQFGKPVTLSCSQTLNHNVMYWYQQKSSQAPKLLFHYYDKDFNNEADTPDNFQSRRPNTSFCFLDIRSPGLGDTAMYLCATSRAGDPEDGYTFGSGTRLTVV.

This clonotype was counted ten times or more. The V gene is TRBV12-3 or TRBV12-4, the J gene TRBJ2-5; 10 positions agree with TRBD2. The CDR3 is 17 amino acids. V shed 6 bases, J shed 4 bases, and the junction held 14 bases outside the gene matches. Here the CDR3 reads CASREREGRSEGETQYF. The CDR3 bases are TGTGCCAGCAGGGAGCGGGAGGGTCGGTCGGAAGGAGAGACCCAGTACTTC.

This sequence joins TRBV19 and TRBJ1-5; 7 bases align to TRBD1. Looked up from germline, CDR1 is LNHDA and CDR2 is SQIVND (reference sequence). V was pared by 4 bases and J by 8 bases, with 5 bases of the junction left unmatched. The CDR3 runs to 13 residues. The CDR3 DNA follows: TGTGCCAGTAGTACGACAGGGAGGGAGCCCCAGCATTTT. This sequence encodes CASSTTGREPQHF.

The chain recombines TRBV9 with TRBJ2-7, with 10 bases fitting TRBD1. Germline trimming cut 4 bases from V and 5 bases from J; bases unmatched to any gene: 6. Germline V gene data show CDR1 as SGDLS and CDR2 as YYNGEE. This CDR3 contains 14 residues. CDR3 sequence reads: CASSSGQGSDEQYF. As DNA, the CDR3 is TGTGCCAGCAGCTCGGGACAGGGGTCCGACGAGCAGTACTTC. Supplemented by reference TRBV9 and TRBJ2-7, the full variable domain reads DSGVTQTPKHLITATGQRVTLRCSPRSGDLSVYWYQQSLDQGLQFLIQYYNGEERAKGNILERFSAQQFPDLHSELNLSSLELGDSALYFCASSSGQGSDEQYFGPGTRLTVT.

This chain links TRBV29-1 with TRBJ2-5, with D perhaps TRBD1 (5 bases). In germline, CDR1 is SQVTM, CDR2 ANQGSEA. This CDR3 contains 11 residues. V lost 0 bases and J 14 bases, leaving 13 bases between the germline ends. The CDR3 DNA is TGCAGCGTTGAAGACAAAGGGGCGATTTACTTC. Amino acid sequence: CSVEDKGAIYF.

This clonotype has ten or more counts. This chain links TRBV20-1 with TRBJ1-4, with 10 bases lining up with TRBD1. This CDR3 region has 14 residues. Germline V gives CDR1 DFQATT, CDR2 SNEGSKA (reference sequence). V trimming: 3 bases; J trimming: 8 bases; junction bases outside the gene matches: 6. The CDR3 sequence: CSASFGTGVEKLFF. The CDR3 region has the DNA TGCAGTGCTAGTTTCGGGACAGGGGTCGAAAAACTGTTTTTT.

This clonotype was detected ten times or more. The chain carries TRBV6-2 or TRBV6-3 and TRBJ2-1; 11 nucleotides align to TRBD2. The length of the CDR3 is 13 residues. V lost 4 bases, J lost 15 bases, and 8 bases stayed unmatched. Germline V gene lookup returns CDR1 MNHEY and CDR2 SVGEGT. The CDR3 is CASSLDFLAGGFF. CDR3 nucleotide sequence: TGTGCCAGCAGTTTGGATTTCCTAGCGGGAGGGTTCTTC.

In its sample, this clonotype was seen a few times. The CDR3 nucleotides are TGTGCCATCGGTGGGCAGGGAAATCAGCCCCAGCATTTT. Amino acid sequence: CAIGGQGNQPQHF. This chain connects TRBV27 to TRBJ1-5, with D maybe TRBD1 (5 bases). The CDR3 covers 13 residues. Trimming stripped 10 bases from V and 4 bases from J, with 14 bases between. Germline V lookup: CDR1 MNHEY, CDR2 SMNVEV (reference sequence).

The chain carries TRBV6-5 and TRBJ2-2; 16 bases line up with TRBD2. This CDR3 has 18 amino acids. CDR1 is MNHEY and CDR2 is SVGAGI in the germline V gene. The V segment lost 0 bases and the J segment 3 bases; nucleotides outside the gene matches: 1. The CDR3 nucleotides are TGTGCCAGCAGTTACTCGGGACTAGCGGGAGGGTACACCGGGGAGCTGTTTTTT. It yields the protein CASSYSGLAGGYTGELFF.